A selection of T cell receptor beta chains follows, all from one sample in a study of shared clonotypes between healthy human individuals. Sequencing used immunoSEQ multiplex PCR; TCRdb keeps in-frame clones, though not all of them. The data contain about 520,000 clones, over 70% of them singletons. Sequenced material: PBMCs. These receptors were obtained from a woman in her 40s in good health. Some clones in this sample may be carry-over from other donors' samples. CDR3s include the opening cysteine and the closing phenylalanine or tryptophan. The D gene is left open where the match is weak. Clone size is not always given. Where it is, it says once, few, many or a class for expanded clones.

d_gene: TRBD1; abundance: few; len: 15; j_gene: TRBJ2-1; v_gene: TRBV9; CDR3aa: CASSPRTGDYNEQFF; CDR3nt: TGTGCCAGCAGCCCTCGGACAGGGGATTACAATGAGCAGTTCTTC
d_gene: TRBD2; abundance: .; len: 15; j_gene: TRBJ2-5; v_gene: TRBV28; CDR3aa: CASSLLSGNQETQYF; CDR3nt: TGTGCCAGCAGTTTATTGAGCGGGAATCAAGAGACCCAGTACTTC
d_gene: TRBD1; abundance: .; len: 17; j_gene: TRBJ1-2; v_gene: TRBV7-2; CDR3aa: CASSPSTTRTGNYGYTF; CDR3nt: TGTGCCAGCAGCCCATCCACTACCCGGACAGGGAACTATGGCTACACCTTC
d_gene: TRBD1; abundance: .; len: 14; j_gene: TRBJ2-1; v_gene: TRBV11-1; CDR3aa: CASSRDRTGNEQFF; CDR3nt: TGTGCCAGTTCCCGGGACAGGACGGGCAATGAGCAGTTCTTC
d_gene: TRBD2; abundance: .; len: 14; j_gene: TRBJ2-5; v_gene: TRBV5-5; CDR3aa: CASSRPTGGETQYF; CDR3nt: TGTGCCAGCAGCCGACCAACGGGAGGGGAGACCCAGTACTTC
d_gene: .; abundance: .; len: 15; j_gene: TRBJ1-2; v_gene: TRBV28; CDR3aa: CASRAPVGFIYGYTF; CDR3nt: TGTGCCAGCAGAGCCCCAGTAGGCTTCATCTATGGCTACACCTTC
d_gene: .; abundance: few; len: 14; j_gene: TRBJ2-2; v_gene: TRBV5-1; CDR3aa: CASRVHGGDGELFF; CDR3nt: TGCGCCAGCAGAGTCCACGGGGGTGACGGGGAGCTGTTTTTT
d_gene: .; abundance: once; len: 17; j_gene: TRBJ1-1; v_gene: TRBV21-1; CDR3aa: CASSPCWLEGKNTEAFF; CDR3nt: TGTGCCAGCAGCCCCTGCTGGTTAGAGGGGAAGAACACTGAAGCTTTCTTT
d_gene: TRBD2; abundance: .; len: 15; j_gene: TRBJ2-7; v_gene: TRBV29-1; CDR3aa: CSVEAPLAGVFEQHF; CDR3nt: TGCAGCGTTGAAGCCCCGCTAGCGGGAGTGTTCGAGCAGCACTTC
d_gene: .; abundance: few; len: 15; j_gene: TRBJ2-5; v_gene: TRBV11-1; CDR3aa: CASSATGRGQETQYF; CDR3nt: TGTGCCAGCAGCGCAACGGGTAGGGGACAAGAGACCCAGTACTTC
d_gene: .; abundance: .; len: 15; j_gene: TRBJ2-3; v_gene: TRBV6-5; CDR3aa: CASSYSGSLTDTQYF; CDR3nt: TGTGCCAGCAGTTACTCGGGGAGCCTTACAGATACGCAGTATTTT
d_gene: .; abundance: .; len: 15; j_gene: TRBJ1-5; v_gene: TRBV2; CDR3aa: CASTVEGIPNQPQHF; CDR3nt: TGTGCCAGCACGGTTGAAGGGATCCCCAATCAGCCCCAGCATTTT
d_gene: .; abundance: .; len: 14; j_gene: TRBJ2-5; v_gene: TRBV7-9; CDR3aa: CASSLGFRVETQYF; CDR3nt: TGTGCCAGCAGCTTAGGATTCAGGGTGGAGACCCAGTACTTC
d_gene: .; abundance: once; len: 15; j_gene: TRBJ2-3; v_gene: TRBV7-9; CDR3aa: CASSLAGASTDTQYF; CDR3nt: TGTGCCAGCAGCTTAGCGGGAGCGTCCACAGATACGCAGTATTTT
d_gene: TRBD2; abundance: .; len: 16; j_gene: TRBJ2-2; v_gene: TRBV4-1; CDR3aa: CASSQGTSFDTGELFF; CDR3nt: TGCGCCAGCAGCCAAGGGACTAGCTTTGACACCGGGGAGCTGTTTTTT
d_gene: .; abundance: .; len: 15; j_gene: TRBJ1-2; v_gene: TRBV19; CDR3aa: CASLGSIGPNYGYTF; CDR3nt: TGTGCCAGCCTCGGGTCTATAGGCCCTAACTATGGCTACACCTTC
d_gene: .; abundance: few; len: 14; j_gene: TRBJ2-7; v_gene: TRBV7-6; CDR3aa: CASTPRLFPYEQYF; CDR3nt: TGTGCCAGCACCCCTCGACTCTTCCCCTACGAGCAGTACTTC
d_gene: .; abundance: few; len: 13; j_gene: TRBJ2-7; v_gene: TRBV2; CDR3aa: CASSLVGGYEQYF; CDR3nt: TGTGCCAGCAGCCTTGTGGGGGGCTACGAGCAGTACTTC
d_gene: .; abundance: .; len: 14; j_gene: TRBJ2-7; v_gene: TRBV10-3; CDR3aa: CAISDSRGGYEQYF; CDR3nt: TGTGCCATCAGTGACTCCAGGGGAGGCTACGAGCAGTACTTC
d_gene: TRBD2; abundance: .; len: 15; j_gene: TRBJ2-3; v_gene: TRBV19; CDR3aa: CASSRREGRTDTQYF; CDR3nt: TGTGCCAGTAGTAGACGGGAGGGTAGGACAGATACGCAGTATTTT
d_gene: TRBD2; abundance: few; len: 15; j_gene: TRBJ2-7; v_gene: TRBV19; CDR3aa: CASSTGLAGAHEQYF; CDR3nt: TGTGCCAGTAGTACGGGACTAGCGGGAGCTCATGAGCAGTACTTC
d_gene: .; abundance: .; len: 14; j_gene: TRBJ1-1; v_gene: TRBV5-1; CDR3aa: CASSLGGEPTEAFF; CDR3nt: TGCGCCAGCAGCTTGGGGGGCGAGCCCACTGAAGCTTTCTTT
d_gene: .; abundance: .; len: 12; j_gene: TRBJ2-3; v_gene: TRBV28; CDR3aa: CASSHRRDTQYF; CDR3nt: TGTGCCAGCAGCCATAGAAGGGATACGCAGTATTTT
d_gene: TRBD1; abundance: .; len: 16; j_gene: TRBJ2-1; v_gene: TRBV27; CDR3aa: CASSSLPGQGRSEQFF; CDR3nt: TGTGCCAGCAGTTCACTCCCGGGACAGGGTAGAAGTGAGCAGTTCTTC
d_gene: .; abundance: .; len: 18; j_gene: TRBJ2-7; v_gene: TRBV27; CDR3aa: CASSLWVPRPRDVYEQYF; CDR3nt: TGTGCCAGCAGTTTATGGGTCCCTCGTCCGCGGGATGTGTACGAGCAGTACTTC
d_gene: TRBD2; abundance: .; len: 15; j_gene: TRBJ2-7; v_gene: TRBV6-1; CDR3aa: CASGEGLAGAYEQYF; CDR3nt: TGTGCTAGCGGTGAAGGACTAGCGGGAGCCTACGAGCAGTACTTT
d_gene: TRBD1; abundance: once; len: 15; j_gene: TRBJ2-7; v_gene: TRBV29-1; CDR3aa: CSVELPGQDLYEQYF; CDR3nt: TGCAGCGTTGAACTCCCCGGACAGGATCTCTACGAGCAGTACTTC
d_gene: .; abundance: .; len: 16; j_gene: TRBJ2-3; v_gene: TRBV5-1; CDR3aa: CASSPNPGRTTDTQYF; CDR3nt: TGCGCCAGCAGCCCGAATCCGGGCAGGACCACAGATACGCAGTATTTT
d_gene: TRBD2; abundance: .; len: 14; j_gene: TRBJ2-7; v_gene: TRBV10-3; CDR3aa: CAIRDGLAGVVQYF; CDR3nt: TGTGCCATCAGGGACGGACTAGCGGGAGTGGTGCAGTACTTC
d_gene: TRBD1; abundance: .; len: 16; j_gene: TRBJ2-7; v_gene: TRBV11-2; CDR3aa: CASSSVTGTVSYEQYF; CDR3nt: TGTGCCAGCAGCTCAGTGACCGGGACAGTTTCCTACGAGCAGTACTTC
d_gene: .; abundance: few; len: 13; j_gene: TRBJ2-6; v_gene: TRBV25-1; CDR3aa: CASSVPGANVLTF; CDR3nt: TGTGCCAGCAGTGTACCTGGGGCCAACGTCCTGACTTTC
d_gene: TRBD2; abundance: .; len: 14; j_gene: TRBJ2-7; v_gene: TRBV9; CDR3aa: CASSMGLAGYEQYF; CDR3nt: TGTGCCAGCAGCATGGGACTAGCGGGCTACGAGCAGTACTTC
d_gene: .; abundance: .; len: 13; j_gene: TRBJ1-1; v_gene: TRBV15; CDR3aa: CATSRDGGTEAFF; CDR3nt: TGTGCCACCAGCAGAGACGGGGGGACTGAAGCTTTCTTT
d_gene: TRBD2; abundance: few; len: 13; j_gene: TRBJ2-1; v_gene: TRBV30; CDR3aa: CAWSVRIAGGAFF; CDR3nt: TGTGCCTGGAGTGTCAGAATCGCGGGAGGGGCGTTCTTC
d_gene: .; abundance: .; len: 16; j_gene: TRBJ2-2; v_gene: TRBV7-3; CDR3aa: CASSLVAAANTGELFF; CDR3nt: TGTGCCAGCAGCTTAGTAGCGGCCGCGAACACCGGGGAGCTGTTTTTT
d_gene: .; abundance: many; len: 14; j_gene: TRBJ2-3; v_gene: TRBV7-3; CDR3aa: CASSPLQRTDTQYF; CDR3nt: TGTGCCAGCAGCCCCCTACAGCGCACAGATACGCAGTATTTT
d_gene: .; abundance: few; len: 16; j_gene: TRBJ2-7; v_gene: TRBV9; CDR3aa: CASSVGASDGIGEQYF; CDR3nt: TGTGCCAGCAGCGTAGGCGCGTCCGACGGGATTGGCGAGCAGTACTTC
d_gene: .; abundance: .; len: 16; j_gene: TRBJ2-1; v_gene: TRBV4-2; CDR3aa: CASSQQHRSSYNEQFF; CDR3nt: TGTGCCAGCAGCCAACAACACAGGAGCTCCTACAATGAGCAGTTCTTC
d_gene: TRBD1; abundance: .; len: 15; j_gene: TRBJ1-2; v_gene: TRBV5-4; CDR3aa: CASSLRGGTGHGYTF; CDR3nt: TGTGCCAGCAGCCTCAGGGGGGGGACAGGGCACGGCTACACCTTC
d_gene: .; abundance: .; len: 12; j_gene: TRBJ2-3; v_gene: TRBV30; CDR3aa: CAWTREMDTQYF; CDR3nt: TGTGCCTGGACTCGGGAAATGGATACGCAGTATTTT
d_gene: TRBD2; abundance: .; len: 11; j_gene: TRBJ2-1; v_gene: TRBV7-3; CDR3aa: CASSPSGEQFF; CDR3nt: TGTGCCAGCAGCCCTAGCGGTGAGCAGTTCTTC
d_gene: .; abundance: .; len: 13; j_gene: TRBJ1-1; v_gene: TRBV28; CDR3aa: CASSSTVGTEAFF; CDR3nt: TGTGCCAGCAGTTCGACCGTAGGCACTGAAGCTTTCTTT
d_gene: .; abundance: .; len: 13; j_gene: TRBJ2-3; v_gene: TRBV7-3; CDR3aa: CASSTEGTDTQYF; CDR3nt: TGTGCCAGCAGCACGGAGGGGACAGATACGCAGTATTTT
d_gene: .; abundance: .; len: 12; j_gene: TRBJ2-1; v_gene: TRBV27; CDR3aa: CASSFGGYEQFF; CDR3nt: TGTGCCAGCAGTTTCGGGGGCTATGAGCAGTTCTTC
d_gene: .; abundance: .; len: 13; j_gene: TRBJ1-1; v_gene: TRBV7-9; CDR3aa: CASSSQVNTEAFF; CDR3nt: TGTGCCAGCAGCTCCCAGGTGAACACTGAAGCTTTCTTT
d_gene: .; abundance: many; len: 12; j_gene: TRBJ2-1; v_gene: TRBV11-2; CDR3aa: CASSSGWEEQFF; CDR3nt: TGTGCCAGCAGCTCGGGGTGGGAAGAGCAGTTCTTC
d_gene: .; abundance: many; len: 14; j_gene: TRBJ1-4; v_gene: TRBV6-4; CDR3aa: CASGSGRPNEKLFF; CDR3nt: TGTGCCAGCGGTAGCGGGCGGCCTAATGAAAAACTGTTTTTT
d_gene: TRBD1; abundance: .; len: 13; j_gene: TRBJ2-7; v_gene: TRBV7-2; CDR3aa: CASSSGGAYEQYF; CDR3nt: TGTGCCAGCAGCTCAGGGGGAGCCTACGAGCAGTACTTC
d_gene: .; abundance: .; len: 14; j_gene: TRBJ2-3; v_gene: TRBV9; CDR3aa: CASSVVGSTDTQYF; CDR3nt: TGTGCCAGCAGCGTAGTTGGCAGCACAGATACGCAGTATTTT
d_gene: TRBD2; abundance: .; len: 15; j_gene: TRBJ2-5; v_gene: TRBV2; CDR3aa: CASSDGLAGQETQYF; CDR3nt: TGTGCCAGCAGTGACGGACTAGCGGGACAAGAGACCCAGTACTTC
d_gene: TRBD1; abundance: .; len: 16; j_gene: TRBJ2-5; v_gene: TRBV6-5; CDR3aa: CASSYWYWTGQETQYF; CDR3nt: TGTGCCAGCAGTTACTGGTATTGGACAGGTCAAGAGACCCAGTACTTC